This T cell receptor beta chain was observed in a study of T cell changes during pregnancy in multiple sclerosis. Germline V gene sequence: CDR1 MRHNA, CDR2 SNTAGT. The V and J ends lost 5 bases and 6 bases, in that order; junction bases with no gene match: 5. The CDR3 consists of 14 residues. Profiled with immunoSEQ multiplex PCR; TCRdb holds only in-frame clones, not every one. The sample includes 45,000 to 70,000 clones, 80% to 95% seen only once; the top ten take about 0.6%. The source was CD4+ T cells from peripheral blood mononuclear cells, collected after pregnancy. This chain uses TRBV6-4 with TRBJ2-3, with 10 bases lining up with TRBD2. This clonotype was sampled from a female donor with multiple sclerosis, enrolled in a pregnancy study. The CDR3 spells CASSSGGGQDTQYF. In DNA, the CDR3 is TGTGCCAGCAGTAGCGGGGGGGGACAGGATACGCAGTATTTT.